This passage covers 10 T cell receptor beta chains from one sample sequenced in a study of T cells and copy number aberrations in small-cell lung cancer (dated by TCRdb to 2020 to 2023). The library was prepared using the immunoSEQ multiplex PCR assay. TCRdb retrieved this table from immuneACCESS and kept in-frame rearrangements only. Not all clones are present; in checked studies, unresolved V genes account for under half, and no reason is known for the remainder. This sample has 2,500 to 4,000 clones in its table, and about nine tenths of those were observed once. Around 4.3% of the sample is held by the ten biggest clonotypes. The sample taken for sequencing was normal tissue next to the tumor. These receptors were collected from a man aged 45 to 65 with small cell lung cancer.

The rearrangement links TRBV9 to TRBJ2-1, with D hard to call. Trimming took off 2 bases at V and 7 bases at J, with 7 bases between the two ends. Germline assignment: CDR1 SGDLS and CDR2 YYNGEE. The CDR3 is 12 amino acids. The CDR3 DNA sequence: TGTGCCAGCAGCGTGGGTTGGAATGAGCAGTTCTTC. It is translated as CASSVGWNEQFF.

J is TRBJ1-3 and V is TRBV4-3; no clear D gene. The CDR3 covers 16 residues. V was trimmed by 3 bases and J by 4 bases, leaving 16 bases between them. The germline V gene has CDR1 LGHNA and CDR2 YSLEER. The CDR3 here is CASSQLTSGQGNTIYF. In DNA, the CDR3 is TGCGCCAGCAGCCAGCTTACGAGCGGGCAGGGAAACACCATATATTTT.

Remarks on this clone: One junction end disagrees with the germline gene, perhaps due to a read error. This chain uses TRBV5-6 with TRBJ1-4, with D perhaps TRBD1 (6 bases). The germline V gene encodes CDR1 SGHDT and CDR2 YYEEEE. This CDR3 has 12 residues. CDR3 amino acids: CASSLYLRQVDF. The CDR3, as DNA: TGTGCCAGCAGCTTGTATCTGAGACAGGTTGATTTT. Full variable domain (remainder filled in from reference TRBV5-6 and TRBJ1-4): DAGVTQSPTHLIKTRGQQVTLRCSPKSGHDTVSWYQQALGQGPQFIFQYYEEEERQRGNFPDRFSGHQFPNYSSELNVNALLLGDSALYLCASSLYLRQVDFGSGTQLSVL.

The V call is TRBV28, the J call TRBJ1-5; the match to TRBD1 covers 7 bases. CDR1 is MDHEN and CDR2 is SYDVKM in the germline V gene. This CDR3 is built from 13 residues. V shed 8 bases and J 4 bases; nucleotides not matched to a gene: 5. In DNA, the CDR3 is TGTGCCAGCGGGACAGCCTTAAATCAGCCCCAGCATTTT. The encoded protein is CASGTALNQPQHF. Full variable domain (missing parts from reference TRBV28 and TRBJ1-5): DVKVTQSSRYLVKRTGEKVFLECVQDMDHENMFWYRQDPGLGLRLIYFSYDVKMKEKGDIPEGYSVSREKKERFSLILESASTNQTSMYLCASGTALNQPQHFGDGTRLSIL.

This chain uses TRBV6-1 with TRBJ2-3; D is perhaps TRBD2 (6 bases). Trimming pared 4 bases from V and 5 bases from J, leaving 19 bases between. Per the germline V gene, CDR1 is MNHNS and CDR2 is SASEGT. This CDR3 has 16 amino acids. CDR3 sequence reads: CASSVLTPFSGDTQYF. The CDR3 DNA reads TGTGCCAGCAGTGTCCTGACTCCCTTTAGCGGAGATACGCAGTATTTT.

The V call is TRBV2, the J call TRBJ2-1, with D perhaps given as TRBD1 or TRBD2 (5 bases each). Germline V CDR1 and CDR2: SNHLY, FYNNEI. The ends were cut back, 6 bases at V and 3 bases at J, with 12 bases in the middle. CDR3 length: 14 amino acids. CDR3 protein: CASRSGTLYNEQFF. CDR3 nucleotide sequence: TGTGCCAGCAGGTCCGGGACCCTCTACAATGAGCAGTTCTTC. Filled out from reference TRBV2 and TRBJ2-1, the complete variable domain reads EPEVTQTPSHQVTQMGQEVILRCVPISNHLYFYWYRQILGQKVEFLVSFYNNEISEKSEIFDDQFSVERPDGSNFTLKIRSTKLEDSAMYFCASRSGTLYNEQFFGPGTRLTVL.

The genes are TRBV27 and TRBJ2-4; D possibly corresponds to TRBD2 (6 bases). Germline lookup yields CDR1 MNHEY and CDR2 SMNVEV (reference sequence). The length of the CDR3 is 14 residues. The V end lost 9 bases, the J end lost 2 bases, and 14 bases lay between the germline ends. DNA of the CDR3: TGTGCCAGTGCCTTGGGGGACTCCAAAAACATTCAGTACTTC. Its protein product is CASALGDSKNIQYF.

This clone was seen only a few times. CDR3 amino acids: CASSQVTGVEQYF. Here the CDR3 DNA reads TGCGCCAGCAGCCAAGTGACGGGGGTCGAGCAGTACTTC. This sequence joins TRBV4-1 and TRBJ2-7, with D tentatively TRBD2 (6 bases). Germline lookup yields CDR1 MGHRA and CDR2 YSYEKL. V shed 1 base and J shed 6 bases, with 10 bases lying between them. The CDR3 has 13 residues.

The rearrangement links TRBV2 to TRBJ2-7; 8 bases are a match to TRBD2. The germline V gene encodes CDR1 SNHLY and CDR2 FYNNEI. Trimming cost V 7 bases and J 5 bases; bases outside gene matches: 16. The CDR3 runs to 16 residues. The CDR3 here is CASTGGASGSPHEQYF. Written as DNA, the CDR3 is TGTGCCAGCACGGGAGGAGCTAGCGGGTCCCCCCACGAGCAGTACTTC.

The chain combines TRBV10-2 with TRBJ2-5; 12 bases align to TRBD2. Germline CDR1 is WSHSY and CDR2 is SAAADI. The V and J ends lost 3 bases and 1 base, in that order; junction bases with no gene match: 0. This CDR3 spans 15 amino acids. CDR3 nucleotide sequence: TGCGCCAGCAGTGAACTAGCGGGGGGCCAAGAGACCCAGTACTTC. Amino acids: CASSELAGGQETQYF.